Included here is one T cell receptor (beta chain) sequence, with context. Its specificity is unknown. This specimen comes from a study of cytomegalovirus exposure and HLA in healthy donors. Assay: immunoSEQ multiplex PCR; the TCRdb copy retains only in-frame clones and omits some. The repertoire holds more than 150,000 clones, with about 86% as singletons. Germline CDR1 reads LGHNT; CDR2 reads FRNRAP. CDR3 size: 20 residues. J lost 3 bases, V lost 1 base, and 18 bases had no gene match. Whole-study findings and limits: Through in vitro validation, a few CMV-associated chains were shown to be specific for CMV antigens.

The sequencing sample was made of PBMCs. This sequence joins TRBV12-5 and TRBJ1-5; 7 nucleotides agree with TRBD1. This TCR came from a woman aged 18-29 years in good health and CMV-seropositive. CDR3 DNA: TGTGCTAGTGGTTTGGAGCCCCTGACTCGGGGACAGTCCTCCAATCAGCCCCAGCATTTT. Translated: CASGLEPLTRGQSSNQPQHF.